The T cell receptor (beta chain) described here comes from a study of ipilimumab plus nivolumab after autologous stem cell transplantation. Across the whole study: Patients received a median of 5 ipilimumab and eight or nine nivolumab doses. The DLBCL cohort had primary refractory and relapsed disease, with 18-month progression-free survival of about 86% and 29%.

Patients got ipilimumab 1 mg/kg beginning 14 to 28 days post-transplant. Patients got 3 mg/kg IV nivolumab weeks 1, 4, 7, 10, then biweekly through week 26. A remark on this clone: This same CDR3 is encoded by further DNA sequences in the sample.

Sequencing was performed with immunoSEQ multiplex PCR; in TCRdb, only in-frame clones are kept and a portion is missing. Here the sample spans fewer than 85,000 clones, about 83% being singletons. This CDR3 is built from 12 residues. CDR1 and CDR2 from the germline V gene are MNHEY and SVGAGI. Trimming left V 5 bases short and J 0 bases short, with 4 bases between. The chain carries TRBV6-5 and TRBJ1-1; D ambiguous. The origin of this receptor is a male donor with diffuse large B-cell lymphoma. The sample was PBMCs, taken in a trial of ipilimumab plus nivolumab as post-transplant consolidation. CDR3 amino acids: CASSTLNTEAFF. For the CDR3, the DNA is TGTGCCAGCAGTACCCTGAACACTGAAGCTTTCTTT.